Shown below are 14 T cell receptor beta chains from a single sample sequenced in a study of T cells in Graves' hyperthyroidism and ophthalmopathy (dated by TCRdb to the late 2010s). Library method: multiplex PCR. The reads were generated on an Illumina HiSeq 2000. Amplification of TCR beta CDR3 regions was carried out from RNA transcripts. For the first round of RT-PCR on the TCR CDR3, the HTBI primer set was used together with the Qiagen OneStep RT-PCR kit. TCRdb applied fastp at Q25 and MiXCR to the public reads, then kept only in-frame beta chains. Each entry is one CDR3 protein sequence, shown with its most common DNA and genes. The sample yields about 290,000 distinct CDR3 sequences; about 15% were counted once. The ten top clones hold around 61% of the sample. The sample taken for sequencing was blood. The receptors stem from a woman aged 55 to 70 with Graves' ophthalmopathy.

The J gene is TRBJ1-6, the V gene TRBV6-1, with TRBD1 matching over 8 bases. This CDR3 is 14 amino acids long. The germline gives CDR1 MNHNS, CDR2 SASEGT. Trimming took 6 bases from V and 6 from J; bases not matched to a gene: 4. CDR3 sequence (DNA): TGTGCCAGCAGACGTACAGGGGGTAATTCACCCCTCCACTTT. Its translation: CASRRTGGNSPLHF.

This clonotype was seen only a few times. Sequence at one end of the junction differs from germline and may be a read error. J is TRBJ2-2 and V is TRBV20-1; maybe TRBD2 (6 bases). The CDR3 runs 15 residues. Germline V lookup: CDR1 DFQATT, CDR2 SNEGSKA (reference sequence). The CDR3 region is CSASRREWNTGGLFF. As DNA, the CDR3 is TGCAGTGCTAGCAGGAGGGAGTGGAACACCGGGGGGCTGTTTTTT.

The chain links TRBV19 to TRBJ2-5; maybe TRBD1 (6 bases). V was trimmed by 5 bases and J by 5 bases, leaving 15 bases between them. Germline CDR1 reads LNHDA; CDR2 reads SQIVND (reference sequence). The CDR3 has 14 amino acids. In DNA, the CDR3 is TGTGCCAGTAGTCATCCCCAGGGGTACGAGACCCAGTACTTC. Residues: CASSHPQGYETQYF.

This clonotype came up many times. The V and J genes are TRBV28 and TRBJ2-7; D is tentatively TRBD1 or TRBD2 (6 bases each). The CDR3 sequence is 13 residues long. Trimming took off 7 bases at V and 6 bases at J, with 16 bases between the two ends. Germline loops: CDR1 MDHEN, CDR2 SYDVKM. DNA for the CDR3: TGTGCCAGCAATAGGCAGGGGCGGGGCGAGCAGTACTTC. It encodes CASNRQGRGEQYF. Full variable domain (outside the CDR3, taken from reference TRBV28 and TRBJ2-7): DVKVTQSSRYLVKRTGEKVFLECVQDMDHENMFWYRQDPGLGLRLIYFSYDVKMKEKGDIPEGYSVSREKKERFSLILESASTNQTSMYLCASNRQGRGEQYFGPGTRLTVT.

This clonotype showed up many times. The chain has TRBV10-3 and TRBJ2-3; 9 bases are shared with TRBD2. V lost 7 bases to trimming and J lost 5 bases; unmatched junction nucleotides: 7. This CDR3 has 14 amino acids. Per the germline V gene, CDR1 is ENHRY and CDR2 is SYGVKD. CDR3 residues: CAITGQREVDTQYF. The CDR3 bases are TGTGCCATCACGGGCCAGCGGGAGGTAGATACGCAGTATTTT.

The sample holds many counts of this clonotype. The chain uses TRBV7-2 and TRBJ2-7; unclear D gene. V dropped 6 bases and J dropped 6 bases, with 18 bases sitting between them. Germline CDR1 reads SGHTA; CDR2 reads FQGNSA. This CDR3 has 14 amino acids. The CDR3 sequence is CASSHGFLSREQYF. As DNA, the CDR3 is TGTGCCAGCAGTCACGGGTTTCTCTCTCGCGAGCAGTACTTC.

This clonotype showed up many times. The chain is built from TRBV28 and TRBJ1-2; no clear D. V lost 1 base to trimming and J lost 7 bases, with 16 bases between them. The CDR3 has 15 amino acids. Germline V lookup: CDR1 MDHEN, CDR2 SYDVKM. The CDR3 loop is CASSLYRSRSLGYTF. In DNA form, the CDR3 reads TGTGCCAGCAGTTTATATCGCAGTCGGTCCCTTGGCTACACCTTC.

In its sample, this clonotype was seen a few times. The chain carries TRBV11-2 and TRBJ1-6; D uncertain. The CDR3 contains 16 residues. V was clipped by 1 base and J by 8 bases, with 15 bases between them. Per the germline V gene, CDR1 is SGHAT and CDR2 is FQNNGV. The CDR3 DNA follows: TGTGCCAGCAGCTTAGGGAGAGGCTTACAAGATTCACCCCTCCACTTT. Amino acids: CASSLGRGLQDSPLHF.

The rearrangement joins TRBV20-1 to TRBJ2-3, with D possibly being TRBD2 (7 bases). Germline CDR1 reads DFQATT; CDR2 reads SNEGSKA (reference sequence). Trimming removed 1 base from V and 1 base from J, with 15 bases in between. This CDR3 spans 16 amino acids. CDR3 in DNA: TGCAGTGCTAGAGGAGTAACAGGGAGGGGCACAGATACGCAGTATTTT. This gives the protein CSARGVTGRGTDTQYF.

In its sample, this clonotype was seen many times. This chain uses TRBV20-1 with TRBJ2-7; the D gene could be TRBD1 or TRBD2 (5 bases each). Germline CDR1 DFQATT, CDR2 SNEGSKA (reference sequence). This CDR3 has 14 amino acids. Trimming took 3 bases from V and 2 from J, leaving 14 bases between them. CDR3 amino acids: CSASPWGSTYEQYF. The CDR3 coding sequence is TGCAGTGCTAGTCCATGGGGGTCCACCTACGAGCAGTACTTC.

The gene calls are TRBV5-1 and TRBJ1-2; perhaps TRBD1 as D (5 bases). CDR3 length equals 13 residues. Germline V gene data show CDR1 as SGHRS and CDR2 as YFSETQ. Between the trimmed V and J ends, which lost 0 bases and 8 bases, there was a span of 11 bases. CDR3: CASSLVQGKGYTF. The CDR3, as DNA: TGCGCCAGCAGCTTGGTTCAGGGTAAAGGCTACACCTTC.

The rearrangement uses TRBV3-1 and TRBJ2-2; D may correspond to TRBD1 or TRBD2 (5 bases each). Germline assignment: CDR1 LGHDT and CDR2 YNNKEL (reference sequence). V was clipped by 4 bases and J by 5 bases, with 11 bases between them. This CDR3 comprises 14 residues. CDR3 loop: CASSPRERTGELFF. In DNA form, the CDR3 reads TGTGCCAGCAGCCCCAGGGAGCGGACCGGGGAGCTGTTTTTT. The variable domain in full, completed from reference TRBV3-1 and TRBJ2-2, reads DTAVSQTPKYLVTQMGNDKSIKCEQNLGHDTMYWYKQDSKKFLKIMFSYNNKELIINETVPNRFSPKSPDKAHLNLHINSLELGDSAVYFCASSPRERTGELFFGEGSRLTVL.

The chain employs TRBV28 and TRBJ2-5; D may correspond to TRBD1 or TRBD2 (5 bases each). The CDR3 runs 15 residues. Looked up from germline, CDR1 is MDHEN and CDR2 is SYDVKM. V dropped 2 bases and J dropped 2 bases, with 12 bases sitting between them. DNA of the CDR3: TGTGCCAGCAGTTTAATGGGGGACGGACAAGAGACCCAGTACTTC. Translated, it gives CASSLMGDGQETQYF.

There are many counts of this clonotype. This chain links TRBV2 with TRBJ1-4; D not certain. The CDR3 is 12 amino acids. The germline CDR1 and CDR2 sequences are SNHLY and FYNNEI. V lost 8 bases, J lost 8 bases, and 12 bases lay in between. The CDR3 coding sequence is TGTGCCAGCCGGATCGGAGGAGAAAAACTGTTTTTT. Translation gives CASRIGGEKLFF.